This TCR beta chain was captured in a study of sequential checkpoint blockade in melanoma. In the study overall: Each arm's sequence ended with maintenance nivolumab.

The table lists this clone with a few counts. Method: immunoSEQ multiplex PCR; TCRdb's copy keeps in-frame clones and lacks some. This repertoire shows about 19,000 clones, about 26% found once; its top ten account for about 7.2%. Treatment indicated: randomized to nivolumab then ipilimumab (arm A) or the reverse (arm B). DNA-damaging chemotherapy had not been given to any patient beforehand. Losses at the gene ends were 0 bases for V and 14 bases for J; bases not matched to a gene: 9. The CDR3 covers 14 residues. CDR1 is SGHNT and CDR2 is YENEEA in the germline V gene. The chain joins TRBV11-3 to TRBJ2-1; 8 positions match TRBD1. Material: tumor tissue (inferred from file names), obtained from a patient given nivolumab and ipilimumab in sequence. The receptor was isolated from a human donor with melanoma. The CDR3 is CASSLDNRGQAKFF. The CDR3 DNA reads as TGTGCCAGCAGCTTAGATAATAGGGGACAGGCAAAGTTCTTC. The whole variable domain, filled in from reference TRBV11-3 and TRBJ2-1, reads EAGVVQSPRYKIIEKKQPVAFWCNPISGHNTLYWYLQNLGQGPELLIRYENEEAVDDSQLPKDRFSAERLKGVDSTLKIQPAELGDSAVYLCASSLDNRGQAKFFGPGTRLTVL.